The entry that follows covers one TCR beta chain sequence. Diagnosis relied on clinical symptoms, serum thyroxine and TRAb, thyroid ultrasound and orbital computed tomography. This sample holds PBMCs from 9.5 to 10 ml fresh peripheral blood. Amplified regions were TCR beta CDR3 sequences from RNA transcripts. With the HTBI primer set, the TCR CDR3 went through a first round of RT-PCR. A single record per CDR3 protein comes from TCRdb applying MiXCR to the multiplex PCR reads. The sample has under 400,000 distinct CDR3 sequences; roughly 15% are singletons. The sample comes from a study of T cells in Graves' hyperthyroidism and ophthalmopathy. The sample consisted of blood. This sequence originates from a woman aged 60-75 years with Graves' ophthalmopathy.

CDR3 DNA sequence: TGTGCCAGCAGAAAGGACGTTTCCTACGAGCAGTACTTC. Amino acid sequence: CASRKDVSYEQYF. The gene calls are TRBV28 and TRBJ2-7; D gene ambiguous. Germline V gene lookup returns CDR1 MDHEN and CDR2 SYDVKM. Trimming pared 6 bases from V and 1 base from J, leaving 10 bases between. There are 13 residues in the CDR3.